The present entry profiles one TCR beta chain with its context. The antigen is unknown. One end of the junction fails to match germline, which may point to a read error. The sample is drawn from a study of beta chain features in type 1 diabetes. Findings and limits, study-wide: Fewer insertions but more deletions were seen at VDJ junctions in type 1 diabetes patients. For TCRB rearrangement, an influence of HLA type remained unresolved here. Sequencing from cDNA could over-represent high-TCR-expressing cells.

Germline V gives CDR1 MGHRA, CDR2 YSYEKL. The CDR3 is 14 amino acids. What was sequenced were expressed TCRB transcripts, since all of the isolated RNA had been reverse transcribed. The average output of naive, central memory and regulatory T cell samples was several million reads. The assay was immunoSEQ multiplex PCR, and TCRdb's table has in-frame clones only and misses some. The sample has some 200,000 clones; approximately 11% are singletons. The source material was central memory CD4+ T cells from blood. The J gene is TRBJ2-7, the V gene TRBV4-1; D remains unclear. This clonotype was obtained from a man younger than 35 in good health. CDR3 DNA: TGTGCCAGCAGCCGTACTCGATACGACTACGAGCAGTACTTC. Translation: CASSRTRYDYEQYF.